The 27 T cell receptor beta chains in this list originate from one sample, sequenced in a study of T cell responses to AZD1222 COVID-19 vaccine. Repertoires were generated with immunoSEQ multiplex PCR, while TCRdb's copy carries only in-frame clones and drops some. This table has under 150,000 clones, almost 95% appearing once. The source was peripheral blood, collected 28 days after the second AZD1222 dose. The receptor set was obtained from an adult who received the AZD1222 COVID-19 vaccine.

The chain employs TRBV6-5 and TRBJ1-2, with D possibly matching TRBD1 (5 bases). This CDR3 contains 11 residues. Germline V gene data show CDR1 as MNHEY and CDR2 as SVGAGI. Trimming pared 6 bases from V and 4 bases from J, leaving 6 bases between. The CDR3 loop is CASRQGYGYTF. CDR3 nucleotides: TGTGCCAGCAGGCAGGGCTATGGCTACACCTTC.

V usage is TRBV4-2 and J usage is TRBJ2-7, with a tentative D call TRBD2 (6 bases). CDR3 length: 17 residues. Between the trimmed V and J ends, which lost 0 bases and 0 bases, there was a span of 15 bases. CDR1 is LGHNA, CDR2 YNFKEQ, per germline. The CDR3 DNA sequence: TGTGCCAGCAGCCAAGATAACTCAGCGGGCTTCTCCTACGAGCAGTACTTC. This translates into CASSQDNSAGFSYEQYF.

This sequence joins TRBV18 and TRBJ1-1, with no clear D. The germline V gene has CDR1 KGHSH and CDR2 LQKENI. The CDR3 is made up of 13 amino acids. Trimming took 5 bases from V and 1 from J, leaving 8 bases between them. The CDR3: CASSSARNTEAFF. CDR3 DNA: TGTGCCAGCTCATCCGCCCGGAACACTGAAGCTTTCTTT.

The V and J genes are TRBV5-1 and TRBJ2-2, with D uncertain. The V and J ends lost 4 bases and 6 bases respectively, with 16 bases between them. The germline CDR1 and CDR2 sequences are SGHRS and YFSETQ. The CDR3 loop spans 15 amino acids. CDR3: CASSHVVSGSGELFF. CDR3 DNA sequence: TGCGCCAGCAGCCACGTGGTATCGGGCTCCGGGGAGCTGTTTTTT.

A single count supports this clone. The chain uses TRBV6-1 and TRBJ1-2, with 7 nucleotides matching TRBD1. This CDR3 region has 17 residues. The V gene end was trimmed by 2 bases and the J gene end by 0 bases; junction bases not matched to a gene: 9. Germline values: CDR1 MNHNS, CDR2 SASEGT. CDR3 in amino acids: CASSETTGDSTNYGYTF. The CDR3 nucleotides read TGTGCCAGCAGTGAAACGACTGGGGACAGTACTAACTATGGCTACACCTTC.

The chain links TRBV11-1 to TRBJ1-1; D gene ambiguous. V was pared by 5 bases and J by 4 bases, with 17 bases between. Germline V gene lookup returns CDR1 SGHAT and CDR2 FQDESV (reference sequence). There are 15 residues in the CDR3. The CDR3 DNA is TGTGCCAGCAGCGCATATTTAGGGCTCTTCACTGAAGCTTTCTTT. Translated: CASSAYLGLFTEAFF.

The rearrangement joins TRBV13 to TRBJ1-1; weak D call: TRBD1 (6 bases). In germline, CDR1 is PRHDT, CDR2 FYEKMQ (reference sequence). Trimming stripped 5 bases from V and 0 bases from J, with 16 bases between. The CDR3 totals 16 residues. The DNA of the CDR3 is TGTGCCAGCAGCCCCCGGACAGACCTTATGAACACTGAAGCTTTCTTT. Amino acids: CASSPRTDLMNTEAFF. Using reference TRBV13 and TRBJ1-1 for the parts outside the CDR3, the full variable domain is AAGVIQSPRHLIKEKRETATLKCYPIPRHDTVYWYQQGPGQDPQFLISFYEKMQSDKGSIPDRFSAQQFSDYHSELNMSSLELGDSALYFCASSPRTDLMNTEAFFGQGTRLTVV.

In regard to this clone: One end of the junction does not line up with germline, which may come from a read error. This sequence joins TRBV2 and TRBJ1-2; TRBD1 matches at 7 bases. Germline CDR1 reads SNHLY; CDR2 reads FYNNEI. The CDR3 is 14 residues long. CDR3 amino acids: CASTEDRANYGYTF. CDR3 coding DNA: TGTGCCAGCACTGAAGACAGGGCAAACTATGGCTACACCTTC.

The chain carries TRBV19 and TRBJ2-1, with 12 bases identical to TRBD2. The V segment lost 5 bases and the J segment 6 bases; nucleotides outside the gene matches: 5. From germline, CDR1 is LNHDA and CDR2 SQIVND (reference sequence). CDR3 length equals 15 residues. As DNA, the CDR3 is TGTGCCAGTAGTGCTAGCGGGAGGGGGCTCAATGAGCAGTTCTTC. This sequence encodes CASSASGRGLNEQFF.

V usage is TRBV19 and J usage is TRBJ1-1, with D perhaps TRBD1 (6 bases). The length of the CDR3 is 14 residues. The ends were cut back, 6 bases at V and 1 base at J, with 12 bases in the middle. Germline V gene data show CDR1 as LNHDA and CDR2 as SQIVND (reference sequence). CDR3 residues: CASSEGGWNTEAFF. As DNA, the CDR3 is TGTGCCAGTAGCGAGGGGGGTTGGAACACTGAAGCTTTCTTT.

A single count supports this clone. J is TRBJ1-4 and V is TRBV5-4; a weak D match, TRBD1 (5 bases). The CDR3 sequence is 16 residues long. Per the germline V gene, CDR1 is SGHNT and CDR2 is YYREEE (reference sequence). V was pared by 3 bases and J by 0 bases, with 12 bases between. This CDR3 is CASSWGGVSTNEKLFF. As DNA, the CDR3 is TGTGCCAGCAGCTGGGGGGGGGTCTCAACTAATGAAAAACTGTTTTTT.

The chain joins TRBV24-1 to TRBJ1-5; 9 positions agree with TRBD1. The CDR3 totals 16 residues. The V gene end was trimmed by 5 bases and the J gene end by 9 bases; junction bases not matched to a gene: 13. Germline values: CDR1 KGHDR, CDR2 SFDVKD. As DNA, the CDR3 is TGTGCCACCAGTGGAGGGACAGGGTTCAAAAAAGGGCCCCAGCATTTT. It specifies CATSGGTGFKKGPQHF.

V and J are TRBV5-1 and TRBJ1-4; 9 bases match TRBD1. The trim removed 3 bases at V and 6 bases at J, leaving 6 bases unmatched. This CDR3 is 15 amino acids long. Germline V lookup: CDR1 SGHRS, CDR2 YFSETQ. The CDR3 region is CASSSQQGAHEKLFF. In nucleotides, the CDR3 is TGCGCCAGCAGCTCGCAACAGGGGGCGCATGAAAAACTGTTTTTT.

This clone was observed a single time. This sequence joins TRBV27 and TRBJ2-1; 7 bases fit TRBD1. Germline trimming cut 6 bases from V and 2 bases from J; bases unmatched to any gene: 13. Germline lookup yields CDR1 MNHEY and CDR2 SMNVEV (reference sequence). The CDR3 is 17 residues long. The CDR3 bases are TGTGCCAGCAGCCTACCCAAGAAGGGGGCGACCTACAATGAGCAGTTCTTC. It yields the protein CASSLPKKGATYNEQFF.

This clone was observed a few times. The chain carries TRBV11-3 and TRBJ1-1; maybe TRBD1 (5 bases). V was trimmed by 0 bases and J by 9 bases, leaving 23 bases between them. There are 17 residues in the CDR3. Germline V CDR1 and CDR2: SGHNT, YENEEA. The CDR3 DNA sequence: TGTGCCAGCAGCTTAGAGGGACCGGCGTGGCCCTCCGATAAAGCTTTCTTT. It is translated as CASSLEGPAWPSDKAFF.

The chain links TRBV4-3 to TRBJ1-2; D gene uncertain. The V and J ends lost 6 bases and 3 bases respectively, with 11 bases between them. The CDR3 extends over 13 amino acids. Germline V lookup: CDR1 LGHNA, CDR2 YSLEER. CDR3 region: CASSPGDYYGYTF. The CDR3 coding sequence is TGCGCCAGCAGTCCGGGCGACTACTATGGCTACACCTTC.

V gene TRBV6-5 combines with J gene TRBJ1-1, with D maybe TRBD1 (6 bases). V was pared by 0 bases and J by 4 bases, with 12 bases between. Germline V gives CDR1 MNHEY, CDR2 SVGAGI. CDR3 size: 15 residues. Here the CDR3 reads CASSYSGGLSTEAFF. The CDR3 nucleotides are TGTGCCAGCAGTTACTCAGGGGGTCTGAGCACTGAAGCTTTCTTT.

This clone came up once. The chain links TRBV6-6 to TRBJ1-5, with unresolved D. Trimming left V 6 bases short and J 4 bases short, with 7 bases between. This CDR3 is 12 amino acids long. Per the germline V gene, CDR1 is MNHNY and CDR2 is SVGAGI (reference sequence). The CDR3 spells CASSRPNQPQHF. In DNA form, the CDR3 reads TGTGCCAGCAGCCGCCCGAATCAGCCCCAGCATTTT.

In the case of this clone: Relative to the germline gene, one junction end is altered; a read error may explain this. This chain joins TRBV3-1 (or the pseudogene TRBV3-2) and TRBJ1-3; D is ambiguous. From germline, CDR1 is LGHDT and CDR2 YNNKEL (reference sequence). This CDR3 has 15 amino acids. Here the CDR3 reads CASGQNARTGNTIYF. The CDR3 DNA is TGTGCCAGCGGCCAGAACGCTAGAACGGGGAACACCATATATTTT.

The chain has TRBV2 and TRBJ1-2; D perhaps matches TRBD1 (6 bases). The ends were cut back, 10 bases at V and 1 base at J, with 13 bases in the middle. Germline assignment: CDR1 SNHLY and CDR2 FYNNEI. CDR3 length: 13 residues. The chain's CDR3 is CATEEGGNYGYTF. The CDR3 nucleotides are TGTGCCACAGAAGAGGGGGGTAACTATGGCTACACCTTC.

The chain joins TRBV7-2 to TRBJ2-3; 9 nucleotides match TRBD2. The CDR3 is made up of 15 amino acids. The V and J ends lost 3 bases and 8 bases, in that order; junction bases with no gene match: 9. The germline gives CDR1 SGHTA, CDR2 FQGNSA. In DNA form, the CDR3 reads TGTGCCAGCAGCTTCCCGGGACTAGCAGCCGTTACGCAGTATTTT. Translated, it gives CASSFPGLAAVTQYF.

V gene TRBV6-5 combines with J gene TRBJ2-7; weak D call: TRBD2 (6 bases). The V end lost 6 bases, the J end lost 0 bases, and 9 bases lay between the germline ends. CDR1 is MNHEY, CDR2 SVGAGI, per germline. The CDR3 spans 13 residues. The CDR3 nucleotides read TGTGCCAGCAGACGCGGGGCCTCCTACGAGCAGTACGTC. It codes for CASRRGASYEQYV.

This clone was picked up a small number of times. The chain couples TRBV6-6 to TRBJ1-4, with D tentatively TRBD1 (5 bases). Trimming removed 8 bases from V and 3 bases from J, with 16 bases in between. Germline assignment: CDR1 MNHNY and CDR2 SVGAGI (reference sequence). CDR3 length equals 15 residues. The CDR3 nucleotides read TGTGCCAGCCTCGGGATCTGGGGGTCTAATGAAAAACTGTTTTTT. It specifies CASLGIWGSNEKLFF.

The chain combines TRBV6-1 with TRBJ1-3, with a tentative D call TRBD1 (5 bases). CDR3 length equals 17 residues. V lost 0 bases to trimming and J lost 4 bases, with 16 bases between them. CDR1 and CDR2 from the germline V gene are MNHNS and SASEGT. CDR3 loop: CASSEASYSRDGNTIYF. DNA for the CDR3: TGTGCCAGCAGTGAAGCGTCCTATTCTCGGGACGGAAACACCATATATTTT.

The V call is TRBV3-1 (or the pseudogene TRBV3-2), the J call TRBJ1-6; D is perhaps TRBD1 (5 bases). Germline V gene data show CDR1 as LGHDT and CDR2 as YNNKEL (reference sequence). The ends were cut back, 4 bases at V and 7 bases at J, with 11 bases in the middle. CDR3 length equals 14 residues. The CDR3 loop is CASSRGPDNSPLHF. In DNA, the CDR3 is TGTGCCAGCAGCCGGGGACCGGACAATTCACCCCTCCACTTT.

The chain couples TRBV29-1 to TRBJ2-2; possible D gene TRBD1, 5 bases. Germline loops: CDR1 SQVTM, CDR2 ANQGSEA. The CDR3 consists of 17 residues. V was trimmed by 1 base and J by 4 bases, leaving 19 bases between them. The CDR3 DNA reads TGCAGCGTTGAAGCTACCGCCCCTGGGGCTGCCACCGGGGAGCTGTTTTTT. Amino acids: CSVEATAPGAATGELFF.

V is TRBV19 and J is TRBJ1-2; TRBD1 agrees at 7 bases. V trimming: 5 bases; J trimming: 3 bases; junction bases outside the gene matches: 9. The CDR3 loop spans 15 amino acids. Germline values: CDR1 LNHDA, CDR2 SQIVND (reference sequence). CDR3 region: CASSPDRAGDYGYTF. In nucleotides, the CDR3 is TGTGCCAGTAGTCCAGACAGGGCGGGGGACTATGGCTACACCTTC. Complete variable domain (other parts from reference TRBV19 and TRBJ1-2): DGGITQSPKYLFRKEGQNVTLSCEQNLNHDAMYWYRQDPGQGLRLIYYSQIVNDFQKGDIAEGYSVSREKKESFPLTVTSAQKNPTAFYLCASSPDRAGDYGYTFGSGTRLTVV.